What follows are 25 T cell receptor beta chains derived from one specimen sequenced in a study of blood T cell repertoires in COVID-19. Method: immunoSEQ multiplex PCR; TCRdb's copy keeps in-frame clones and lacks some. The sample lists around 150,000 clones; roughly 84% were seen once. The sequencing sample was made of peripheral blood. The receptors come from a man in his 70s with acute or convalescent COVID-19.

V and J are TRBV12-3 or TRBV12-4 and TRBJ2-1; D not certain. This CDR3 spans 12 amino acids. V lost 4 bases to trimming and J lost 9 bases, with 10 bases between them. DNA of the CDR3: TGTGCCAGCAGTTCCCCCCCCGGTGAGCAGTTCTTC. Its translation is CASSSPPGEQFF.

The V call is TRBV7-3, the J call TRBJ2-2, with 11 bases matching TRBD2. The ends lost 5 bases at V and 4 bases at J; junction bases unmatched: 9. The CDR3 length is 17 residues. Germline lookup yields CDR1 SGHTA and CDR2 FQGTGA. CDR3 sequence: CASSQRLTSGSTGELFF. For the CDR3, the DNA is TGTGCCAGCAGCCAAAGACTCACTAGCGGGAGCACCGGGGAGCTGTTTTTT.

CDR3 in amino acids: CATSSLMVGTNTGELFF. The DNA for the CDR3 is TGTGCCACCAGCAGTCTGATGGTGGGCACGAACACCGGGGAGCTGTTTTTT. V is TRBV15 and J is TRBJ2-2; no clear D gene. CDR1 is LNHNV and CDR2 is YYDKDF in the germline V gene (reference sequence). The CDR3 is made up of 17 amino acids. Trimming pared 3 bases from V and 0 bases from J, leaving 14 bases between.

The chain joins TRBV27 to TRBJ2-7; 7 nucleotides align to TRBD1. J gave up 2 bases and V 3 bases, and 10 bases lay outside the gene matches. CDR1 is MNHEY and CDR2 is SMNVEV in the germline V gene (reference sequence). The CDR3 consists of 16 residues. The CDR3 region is CASSLKTGMLPYEQYF. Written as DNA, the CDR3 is TGTGCCAGCAGTTTGAAGACAGGGATGTTGCCCTACGAGCAGTACTTC.

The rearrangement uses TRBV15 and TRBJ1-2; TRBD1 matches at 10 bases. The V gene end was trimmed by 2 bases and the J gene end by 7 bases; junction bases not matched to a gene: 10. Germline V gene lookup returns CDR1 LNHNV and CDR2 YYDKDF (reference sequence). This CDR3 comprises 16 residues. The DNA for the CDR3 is TGTGCCACCAGCAGATCAGGGACAGGGGTGATTTCTGGCTACACCTTC. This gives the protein CATSRSGTGVISGYTF.

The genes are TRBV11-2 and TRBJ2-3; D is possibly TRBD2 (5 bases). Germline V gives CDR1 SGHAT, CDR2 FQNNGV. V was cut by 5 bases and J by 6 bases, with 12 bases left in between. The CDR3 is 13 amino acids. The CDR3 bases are TGTGCCAGCAGCCGCAGGACTCTGGATACGCAGTATTTT. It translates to CASSRRTLDTQYF.

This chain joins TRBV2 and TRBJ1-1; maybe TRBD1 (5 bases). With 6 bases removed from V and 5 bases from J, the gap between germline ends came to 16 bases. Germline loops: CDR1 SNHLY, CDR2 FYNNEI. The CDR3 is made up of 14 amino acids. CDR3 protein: CASRIGLRGTEAFF. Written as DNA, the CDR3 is TGTGCCAGCAGGATCGGACTCCGGGGGACTGAAGCTTTCTTT.

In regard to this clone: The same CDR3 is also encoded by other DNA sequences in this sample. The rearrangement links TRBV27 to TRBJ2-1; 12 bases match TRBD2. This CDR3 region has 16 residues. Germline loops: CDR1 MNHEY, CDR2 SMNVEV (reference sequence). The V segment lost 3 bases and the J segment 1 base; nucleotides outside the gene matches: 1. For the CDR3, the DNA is TGTGCCAGCAGTTTCCTAGCGGGAGGGTCCTACAATGAGCAGTTCTTC. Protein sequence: CASSFLAGGSYNEQFF.

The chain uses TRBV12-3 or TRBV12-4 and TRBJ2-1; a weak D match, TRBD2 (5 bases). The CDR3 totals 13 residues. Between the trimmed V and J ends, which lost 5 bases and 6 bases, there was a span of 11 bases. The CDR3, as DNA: TGTGCCAGCAGTCCACCACTAGGCAATGAGCAGTTCTTC. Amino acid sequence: CASSPPLGNEQFF.

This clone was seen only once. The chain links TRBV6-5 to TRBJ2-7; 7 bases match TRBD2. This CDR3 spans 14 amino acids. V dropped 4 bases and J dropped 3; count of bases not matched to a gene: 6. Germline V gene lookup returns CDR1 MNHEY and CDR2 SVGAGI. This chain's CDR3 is CASSLQGLHYEQYF. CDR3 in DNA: TGTGCCAGCAGTTTGCAGGGACTACACTACGAGCAGTACTTC.

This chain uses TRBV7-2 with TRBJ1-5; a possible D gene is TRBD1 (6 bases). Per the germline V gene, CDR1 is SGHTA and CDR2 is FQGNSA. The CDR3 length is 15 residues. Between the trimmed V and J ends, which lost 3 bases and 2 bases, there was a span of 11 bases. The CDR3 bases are TGTGCCAGCAGCTTTCAACAGGGTCGCAATCAGCCCCAGCATTTT. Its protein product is CASSFQQGRNQPQHF.

The CDR3 nucleotides are TGTGCCAGCTCCGCCCGGGGGTTTGGGCAAGAGACCCAGTACTTC. Protein sequence: CASSARGFGQETQYF. V and J are TRBV27 and TRBJ2-5; D might be TRBD2 (6 bases). This CDR3 contains 15 residues. With 8 bases removed from V and 2 bases from J, the gap between germline ends came to 18 bases. CDR1 and CDR2 from the germline V gene are MNHEY and SMNVEV (reference sequence).

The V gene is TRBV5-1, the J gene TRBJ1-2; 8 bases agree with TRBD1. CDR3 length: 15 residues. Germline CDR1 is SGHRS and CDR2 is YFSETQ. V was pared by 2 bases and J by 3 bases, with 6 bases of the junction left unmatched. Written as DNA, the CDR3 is TGCGCCAGCAGCTTTTCAGGGGGCCGGGACTATGGCTACACCTTC. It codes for CASSFSGGRDYGYTF.

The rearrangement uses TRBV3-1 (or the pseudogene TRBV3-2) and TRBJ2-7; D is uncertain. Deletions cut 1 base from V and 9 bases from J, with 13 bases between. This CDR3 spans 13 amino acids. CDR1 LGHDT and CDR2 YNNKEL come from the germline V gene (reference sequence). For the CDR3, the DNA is TGTGCCAGCAGCCAAGGAACTCCTCCCGGGCAGTACTTC. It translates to CASSQGTPPGQYF.

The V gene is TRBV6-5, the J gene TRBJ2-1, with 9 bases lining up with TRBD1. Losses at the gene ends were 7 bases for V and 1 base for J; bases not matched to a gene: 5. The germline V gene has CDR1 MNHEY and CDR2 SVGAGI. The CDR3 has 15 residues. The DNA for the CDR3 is TGTGCCAGCAATATGGGGACAGGGTCCTACAATGAGCAGTTCTTC. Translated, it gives CASNMGTGSYNEQFF.

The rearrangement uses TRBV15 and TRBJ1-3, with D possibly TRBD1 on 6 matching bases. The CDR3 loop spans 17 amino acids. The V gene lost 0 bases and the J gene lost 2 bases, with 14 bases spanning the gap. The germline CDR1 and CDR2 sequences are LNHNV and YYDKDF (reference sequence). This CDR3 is CATSREGAVRAGNTIYF. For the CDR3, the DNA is TGTGCCACCAGCAGAGAGGGGGCCGTGAGGGCTGGAAACACCATATATTTT. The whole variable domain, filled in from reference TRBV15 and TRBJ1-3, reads DAMVIQNPRYQVTQFGKPVTLSCSQTLNHNVMYWYQQKSSQAPKLLFHYYDKDFNNEADTPDNFQSRRPNTSFCFLDIRSPGLGDTAMYLCATSREGAVRAGNTIYFGEGSWLTVV.

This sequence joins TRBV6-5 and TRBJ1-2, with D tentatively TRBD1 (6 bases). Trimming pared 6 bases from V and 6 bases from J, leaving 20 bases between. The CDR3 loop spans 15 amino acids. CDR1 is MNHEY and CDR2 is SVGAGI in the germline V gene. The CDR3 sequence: CASRSLGRGDNGYTF. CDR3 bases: TGTGCCAGCAGATCCCTCGGCAGGGGAGATAATGGCTACACCTTC.

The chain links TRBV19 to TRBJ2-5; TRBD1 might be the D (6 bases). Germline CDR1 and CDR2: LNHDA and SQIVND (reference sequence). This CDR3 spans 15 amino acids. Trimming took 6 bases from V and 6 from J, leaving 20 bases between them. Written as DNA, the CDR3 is TGTGCCAGTAGAATGACAGGTCTCCTCGGGAAGACCCAGTACTTC. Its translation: CASRMTGLLGKTQYF.

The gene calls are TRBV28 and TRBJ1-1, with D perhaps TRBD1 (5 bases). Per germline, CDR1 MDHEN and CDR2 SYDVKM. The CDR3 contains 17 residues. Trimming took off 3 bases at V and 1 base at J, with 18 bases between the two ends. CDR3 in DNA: TGTGCCAGCAGTTTCGGGGGGTTTGGCGGCCAGAACACTGAAGCTTTCTTT. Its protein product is CASSFGGFGGQNTEAFF.

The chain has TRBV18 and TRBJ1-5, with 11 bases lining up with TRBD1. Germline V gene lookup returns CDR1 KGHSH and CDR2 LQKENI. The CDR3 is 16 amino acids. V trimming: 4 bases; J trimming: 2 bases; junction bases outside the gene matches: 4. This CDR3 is CASSQGQGAGNQPQHF. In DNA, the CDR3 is TGTGCCAGCTCACAAGGACAGGGGGCCGGCAATCAGCCCCAGCATTTT. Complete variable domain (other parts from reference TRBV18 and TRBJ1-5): NAGVMQNPRHLVRRRGQEARLRCSPMKGHSHVYWYRQLPEEGLKFMVYLQKENIIDESGMPKERFSAEFPKEGPSILRIQQVVRGDSAAYFCASSQGQGAGNQPQHFGDGTRLSIL.

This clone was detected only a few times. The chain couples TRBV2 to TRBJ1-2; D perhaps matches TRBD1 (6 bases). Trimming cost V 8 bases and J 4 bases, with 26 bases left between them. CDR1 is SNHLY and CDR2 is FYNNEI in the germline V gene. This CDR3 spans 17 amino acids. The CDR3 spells CASGSLRGQIKSYGYTF. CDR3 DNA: TGTGCCAGCGGCTCACTACGCGGACAGATAAAATCCTATGGCTACACCTTC.

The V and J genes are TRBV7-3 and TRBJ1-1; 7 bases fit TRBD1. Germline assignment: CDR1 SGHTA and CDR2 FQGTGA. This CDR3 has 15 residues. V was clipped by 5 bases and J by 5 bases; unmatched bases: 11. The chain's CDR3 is CASSTMAGGDTEAFF. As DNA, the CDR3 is TGTGCCAGCAGCACAATGGCAGGGGGAGATACTGAAGCTTTCTTT.

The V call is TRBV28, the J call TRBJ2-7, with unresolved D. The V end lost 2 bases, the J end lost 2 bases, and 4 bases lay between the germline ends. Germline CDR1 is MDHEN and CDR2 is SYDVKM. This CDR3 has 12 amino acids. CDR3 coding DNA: TGTGCCAGCAGTTTACTAGCCTACGAGCAGTACTTC. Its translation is CASSLLAYEQYF.

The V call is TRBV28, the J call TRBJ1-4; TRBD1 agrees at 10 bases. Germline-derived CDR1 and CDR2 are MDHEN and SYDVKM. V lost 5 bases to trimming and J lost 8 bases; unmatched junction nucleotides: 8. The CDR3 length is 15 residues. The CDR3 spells CASSRSGTGEEKLFF. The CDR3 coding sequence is TGTGCCAGCAGTCGATCCGGGACAGGGGAAGAAAAACTGTTTTTT.

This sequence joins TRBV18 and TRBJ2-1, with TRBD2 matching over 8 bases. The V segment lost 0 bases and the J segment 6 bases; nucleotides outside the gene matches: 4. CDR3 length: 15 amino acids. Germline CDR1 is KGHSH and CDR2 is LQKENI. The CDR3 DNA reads TGTGCCAGCTCACCACCGGGACTAGGTCTCAATGAGCAGTTCTTC. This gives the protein CASSPPGLGLNEQFF.